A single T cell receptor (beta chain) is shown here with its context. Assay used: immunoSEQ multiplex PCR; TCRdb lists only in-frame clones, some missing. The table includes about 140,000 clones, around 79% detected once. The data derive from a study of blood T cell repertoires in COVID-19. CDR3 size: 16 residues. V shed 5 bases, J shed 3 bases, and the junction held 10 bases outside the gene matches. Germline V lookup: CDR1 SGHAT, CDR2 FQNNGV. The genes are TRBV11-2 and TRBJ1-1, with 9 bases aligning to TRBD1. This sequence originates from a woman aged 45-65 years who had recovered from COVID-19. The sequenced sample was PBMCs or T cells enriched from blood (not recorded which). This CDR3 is CASSERRDRAYTEAFF. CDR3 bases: TGTGCCAGCAGCGAACGCCGGGACAGGGCCTACACTGAAGCTTTCTTT.